Below, 10 T cell receptor beta chains from the same sample are listed, as sequenced in a study of T-cell memory formation after mild COVID-19. TCRdb independently ran MiXCR on the 5' RACE reads; one entry per CDR3 protein. The data show fewer than 75,000 distinct CDR3 sequences, 9% to 15% seen once. The specimen was PBMCs or a T cell subset sorted from them (not recorded which). The receptors stem from a man between 18 and 29 years old who had mild COVID-19 (a few samples of this study predate the infection). Cell type and time point are not known.

Here the CDR3 DNA reads TGCGCCAGCAGCTTATTAACAGGGGTCGGCACAGATACGCAGTATTTT. Residues: CASSLLTGVGTDTQYF. The rearrangement links TRBV5-1 to TRBJ2-3; the match to TRBD1 covers 7 bases. Trimming at V came to 2 bases and at J to 1 base, leaving 7 bases not matched to a gene. Germline loops: CDR1 SGHRS, CDR2 YFSETQ. This CDR3 comprises 16 residues.

The rearrangement uses TRBV2 and TRBJ2-4; the D is unclear. The CDR3 runs 13 residues. V lost 7 bases and J lost 3, with 10 bases in between. Germline-derived CDR1 and CDR2 are SNHLY and FYNNEI. The chain's CDR3 is CASMGDIKNIQYF. In nucleotides, the CDR3 is TGTGCCAGCATGGGCGATATCAAAAACATTCAGTACTTC. The whole variable domain, remainder taken from reference TRBV2 and TRBJ2-4, is EPEVTQTPSHQVTQMGQEVILRCVPISNHLYFYWYRQILGQKVEFLVSFYNNEISEKSEIFDDQFSVERPDGSNFTLKIRSTKLEDSAMYFCASMGDIKNIQYFGAGTRLSVL.

This clonotype appeared many times. The V call is TRBV21-1, the J call TRBJ2-1. TRBV21-1 is termed a pseudogene. The CDR3 length is 12 residues. The CDR3 DNA sequence: TGTGCCAGCACTGTGTCCTACAATGAGCAGTTCTTC. This codes for CASTVSYNEQFF.

Only a few counts were recorded for this clonotype. V is TRBV5-1 and J is TRBJ2-1; a weak D match, TRBD2 (6 bases). CDR3 length equals 13 residues. V was shortened by 10 bases and J by 6 bases, with 17 bases between the two germline ends. Germline V gives CDR1 SGHRS, CDR2 YFSETQ. CDR3 loop: CAPGLILFNEQFF. CDR3 bases: TGCGCCCCCGGACTAATTTTATTCAATGAGCAGTTCTTC.

In DNA form, the CDR3 reads TGTGCCAGCAGCTTCAACCGGGACAGCACCGGGGAGCTGTTTTTT. This encodes CASSFNRDSTGELFF. This chain connects TRBV7-2 to TRBJ2-2, with 7 nucleotides matching TRBD1. CDR1 and CDR2 (germline): SGHTA, FQGNSA. The CDR3 has 15 amino acids. The V and J ends lost 3 bases and 4 bases, in that order; junction bases with no gene match: 5.

V gene TRBV5-5 combines with J gene TRBJ1-5; D gene unclear. Trimming pared 2 bases from V and 3 bases from J, leaving 9 bases between. The V gene's germline CDR1 is SGHKS and CDR2 YYEKEE (reference sequence). The CDR3 runs to 14 residues. CDR3: CASSFAGNNQPQHF. In nucleotides, the CDR3 is TGTGCCAGCAGCTTCGCAGGCAACAATCAGCCCCAGCATTTT.

In its sample, this clonotype was seen many times. CDR3 sequence: CASSQLAGNTGELFF. Here the CDR3 DNA reads TGCGCCAGCAGCCAGCTAGCGGGGAACACCGGGGAGCTGTTTTTT. The J gene is TRBJ2-2, the V gene TRBV4-3; 8 bases match TRBD2. There are 15 residues in the CDR3. The germline V gene has CDR1 LGHNA and CDR2 YSLEER. The V and J ends lost 3 bases and 1 base, in that order; junction bases with no gene match: 1.

This clonotype turned up a few times. The chain recombines TRBV6-6 with TRBJ1-1; TRBD1 matches 12 bases. There are 14 residues in the CDR3. V lost 6 bases and J lost 10; bases outside the gene matches: 9. Germline V gene sequence: CDR1 MNHNY, CDR2 SVGAGI (reference sequence). The CDR3, as DNA: TGTGCCAGCAGGCGGGGACAGGGGGCGTTCGGAGCTTTCTTT. It encodes CASRRGQGAFGAFF.

This clonotype appeared a few times. The rearrangement joins TRBV9 to TRBJ2-2; maybe TRBD1 (5 bases). Germline loops: CDR1 SGDLS, CDR2 YYNGEE. Trimming left V 0 bases short and J 4 bases short, with 13 bases between. The CDR3 is 16 residues long. The CDR3 DNA follows: TGTGCCAGCAGCGTAGTTGACCAGGGTGGCACCGGGGAGCTGTTTTTT. Translation gives CASSVVDQGGTGELFF.

A few counts support this clonotype. This chain connects TRBV23-1 to TRBJ2-7, with D possibly TRBD2 on 7 matching bases. TRBV23-1 falls under the ORF class, with uncertain function. The germline V and J ends were trimmed by 9 bases and 5 bases, with 14 bases remaining between them. CDR3 length equals 12 residues. This chain's CDR3 is CARRGRFHEQYV. As DNA, the CDR3 is TGCGCCAGGCGGGGGCGCTTCCACGAGCAGTACGTC.